The T cell receptor (beta chain) described here comes from a study of cytomegalovirus exposure and HLA in healthy donors (dated by TCRdb to the late 2010s). Concerning the study at large: According to a later analysis, the 100 to 150 validation repertoires were produced on the same platform as the 666 repertoires of the first cohort. The aim of the study was to test whether cataloging public T cell receptors could identify signatures of past pathogen exposure. A separate validation cohort of about 110 different subjects was used in addition to the approximately 640-subject first cohort. To predict cytomegalovirus infection status, the study combined high-throughput TCR immunosequencing, statistical association of individual TCRs with disease status, and machine learning.

Points on this clone: This receptor's antigen is unknown. Per-base qualities were not stored, and no clone one base away is much larger.

V has 4 bases trimmed and J has 2 bases trimmed; junction bases matching no gene number 13. CDR1 SGHVS and CDR2 FQNEAQ are derived from the germline V gene. Including cysteine and phenylalanine, the CDR3 has 18 amino acids. CDR3 DNA only is kept here, 54 bases in frame from base 1. General conclusions and limits of the study: The authors suggested that the approach could potentially be generalized to other disease states and immunological phenotypes. The classifier was reported to diagnose cytomegalovirus status with high specificity and sensitivity in both the original cohort and the validation cohort. The validation cohort had no HLA typing available for a later analysis, so co-occurrence within that cohort was assessed over all 120 or so repertoires. In the study, 150 to 200 TCR beta chains were listed as associated with cytomegalovirus. Of the cluster scores, around 95% were above 0 in a later analysis, which found that TCRs clustered in the first cohort also tended to co-occur in the 120 or so validation repertoires. Three of the identified cytomegalovirus-associated TCR beta chains were confirmed in vitro to be specific for cytomegalovirus antigens. Most TCR sequences were seen in very few donors, while some public TCRs were found in many individuals.

The donors were included in the validation cohort of around 120 subjects, a group kept apart from the 666-subject first cohort. The library was produced with the immunoSEQ multiplex PCR assay. Per the source publication's procedure: A statistical classification framework was built to diagnose cytomegalovirus status from the catalog of TCR beta chain sequences. TCRdb limited this immuneACCESS table to in-frame rearrangements with V and J called. A share of clones is missing; checked studies link under half to unresolved V genes, and the rest is unexplained. The V and J calls and clone size were taken over from that table, and D and trimming were inferred from the DNA. The sample table lists about 84,000 clones, approximately 91% of them with a count of one. The ten largest clones add up to less than 2.5% of the sample.

Here the chain combines TRBV7-8 and TRBJ2-3, and 9 junction bases match TRBD1. The sequence derives from a man aged 25-40 years in good health and CMV-seronegative. The sequencing input was PBMCs. The CDR3 here reads CASSSISPGTGTTDTQYF. The nucleotide sequence is TGTGCCAGCAGCTCGATAAGTCCCGGGACAGGGACCACAGATACGCAGTATTTT.